This T cell receptor beta chain was identified in a study of beta chain features in type 1 diabetes (dated by TCRdb to the late 2010s). General notes on the study: Mean age, gender distribution, total cell number and subset yield were not different between patients and healthy donors. Across all samples, some 110,000,000 sorted cells were examined, and cell number per subset correlated strongly with RNA yield. The study compared the TCRB repertoires of sorted circulating CD4+ T cell subsets in recently diagnosed type 1 diabetes patients with those in matched healthy donors. Regulatory and stem cell-like memory subsets were isolated from only 8 patients and about eight healthy donors, whereas naive and central memory subsets came from all 28 donors. On the study overall, not on this receptor specifically: Naive, central memory and regulatory TCRB repertoires appeared to be more alike among patients than among healthy donors. In all four CD4+ subsets, TCRB CDR3 length was moderately but significantly shorter in type 1 diabetes patients. Because the HLA sub-analyses included only small numbers of individuals, any influence of HLA type on TCRB rearrangement was left unresolved. Because cDNA was sequenced instead of genomic DNA, activated cells with high expression could be over-represented, although the groups did not differ in activation or CD3 levels. PCR may preferentially amplify shorter templates, but because patient and control samples were amplified and corrected together, any resulting skew would affect both groups equally. At VDJ recombination sites, patients with type 1 diabetes made fewer insertions and deleted more nucleotides, a pattern implying thymic rearrangement abnormalities.

All of the isolated RNA was reverse transcribed with the High Capacity cDNA Reverse Transcription Kit, so expressed TCRB transcripts were sequenced. Deep immunoSEQ sequencing was performed on naive, central memory and regulatory T cell samples, with an average of approximately 3.9 million total reads per sample. Sorted cells were lysed in RLT buffer, and RNA was extracted using DNase-treated RNeasy Micro or Mini kits according to cell number. To prevent cross-contamination, each cell subset was processed individually, whereas patient and healthy donor samples were processed jointly. TCRB sequences were amplified from cDNA with the immunoSEQ multiplex PCR, producing 87-bp fragments spanning the CDR3 region. The amplicons were sequenced using the Illumina HiSeq platform. Processing in the source paper ran as follows. Synthetic template baselines were used to correct PCR bias computationally, reads within Hamming distance 2 were collapsed together, and singletons that could not be merged were discarded. Reads were aligned to IMGT to assign V, D and J genes, CDR3 length, and insertions or deletions at six rearrangement sites. Clonotype counts were normalized to sorted cell number within each subset before computing true diversity and Gini coefficients with the tcR R package. The overlap coefficient, calculated on TCRB nucleotide sequences, was used to measure repertoire sharing. Out-of-frame TCRB sequences from naive cells were analyzed as a proxy for the pre-selection repertoire. Held by TCRdb, this immuneACCESS table contains in-frame sequences only and omits some clones. Under half of the omission traces to an unresolved V gene where checked; the cause of the rest is unknown. V and J calls and clone size follow that table, whereas D and trimming were derived from the DNA. This sample has 680,000 or so clones in its table, and about a sixth of those were observed once. 0.093% of the sample is taken by the ten largest.

Germline trimming: 6 bases from V, 9 bases from J; junction bases outside gene matches: 4. Counted from cysteine to phenylalanine, this CDR3 has 10 amino acids. Just the 30-base CDR3 DNA is kept, in frame starting at base 1. The germline V gene (reference sequence) gives CDR1 as DFQATT and CDR2 as SNEGSKA. From each donor, a single peripheral blood sample of around 0.12 L on average was drawn into heparinised tubes. Using a panel that included CD45RO, CCR7, CD25, CD127, CD95 and CD27, naive, central memory, regulatory and stem cell-like memory CD4+ T cells were sorted on a BD FACSAria II. All sorted populations exceeded 95% purity. PBMCs were isolated immediately by Lymphoprep density gradient centrifugation and stained directly without culture. So that batch effects would be minimized, each experiment stained and sorted samples in pairs, pairing one healthy donor with one patient. This clone came up a few times. Its antigen has not been determined. Base qualities are missing; no much larger clone stands one base away.

This chain is built from TRBV20-1 and TRBJ2-7, with TRBD1 matching 8 junction bases. The TCR sequence derives from a man between 18 and 35 years old in good health. Sequences were obtained from naive CD4+ T cells from blood. The cell subset or site label corresponds to: true naive CD4+ T cells. CDR3 reads: CSALGTGQYF. The sequence in DNA is TGCAGTGCCCTCGGGACAGGGCAGTACTTC.